This TCR beta chain was documented in a study of blood T cells in healthy people across ages. Notes on this clonotype: The antigen remains undetermined.

The study recruited healthy Caucasian donors from Russia who were aged about 6 to 90. From germline, CDR1 is DFQATT and CDR2 SNEGSKA (reference sequence). CDR3 length: 16 amino acids. V was cut by 0 bases and J by 0 bases, with 12 bases left in between. The study, taken as a whole, reports: Unsorted PBMC material precluded a definitive naive versus antigen-experienced comparison.

Sample-barcoded 5' priming and a J-beta primer mix drove a second PCR of 7 to 11 cycles. TCRdb itself ran the 5' RACE reads through MiXCR, one entry per CDR3 protein. The sample lists 750,000 to 950,000 distinct CDR3 sequences; less than 70% were seen once. Sequenced input: blood. The chain links TRBV20-1 to TRBJ2-1; no clear D gene. This receptor was obtained from a man at least 80 years old in good health. Here the CDR3 DNA reads TGCAGTGCTAGAGATCCTCGGAAGGGCTCCTACAATGAGCAGTTCTTC. Amino acids: CSARDPRKGSYNEQFF.